The rows below give T cell receptor beta chains drawn from one sample of a study of blood T cell repertoires in COVID-19. This table comes from immunoSEQ multiplex PCR, and its TCRdb copy is limited to in-frame clones, with some not included. The data hold roughly 100,000 clones, with less than 80% observed a single time. Sequenced sample: peripheral blood. These receptors all stem from a man aged 70 or older with active or convalescent COVID-19. Each CDR3 is given with its conserved first and last residue.

TRBV18	TRBJ2-1	CASSPEVGSYNEQFF
TRBV3-1/TRBV3-2	TRBJ2-2	CASGITSGPGELFF
TRBV28	TRBJ2-7	CASSSPRAGGSYEQYF
TRBV5-1	TRBJ1-1	CASRGQSGKAFF
TRBV30	TRBJ2-1	CAWSVPLSGRISEQFF
TRBV3-1/TRBV3-2	TRBJ1-5	CASSQGGPQHF
TRBV2	TRBJ1-1	CASLRDRGPEEAFF
TRBV2	TRBJ1-1	CASIPTGKGTEAFF
TRBV25-1	TRBJ2-7	CASSDGTGVSYEQYF
TRBV28	TRBJ2-1	CASRTFGTSGRNEQFF
TRBV24-1	TRBJ1-5	CATSGRTESQPQHF
TRBV28	TRBJ1-4	CASSRTGEKLFF
TRBV28	TRBJ2-3	CASSSPGSGSTDTQYF
TRBV30	TRBJ1-1	CAWSPQNQAFF
TRBV19	TRBJ2-7	CASSPGLAGGGSYEQYF
TRBV6-5	TRBJ2-3	CASSYSGGSTDTQYF
TRBV11-1	TRBJ1-4	CASSHRELLGEKLFF
TRBV5-1	TRBJ2-1	CASSPGTSGGNEQFF
TRBV10-3	TRBJ2-2	CAISSGMDTGELFF
TRBV5-1	TRBJ2-1	CASSLQGVGAYNEQFF
TRBV29-1	TRBJ2-7	CSVEREDSYEQYF
TRBV24-1	TRBJ2-7	CATSDLGQRDSYEQYF
TRBV7-8	TRBJ2-7	CASSLVDRVGEQYF
TRBV10-2	TRBJ1-2	CASSEEGDGYTF
TRBV5-1	TRBJ2-1	CASSSGTANNEQFF
TRBV7-6	TRBJ2-1	CASSLAPSSYNEQFF
TRBV5-8	TRBJ2-5	CASSLGTGNFQETQYF
TRBV11-2	TRBJ2-3	CASSLDHVDLVEDTQYF
TRBV12-3/TRBV12-4	TRBJ2-1	CASSLGYRNEQFF
TRBV2	TRBJ1-4	CASSTGEEKLFF
TRBV2	TRBJ2-3	CASSVRGLAADTQYF
TRBV7-9	TRBJ2-7	CASAPGLAGSYEQYF
TRBV18	TRBJ1-2	CASSPEVEDGYTF
TRBV28	TRBJ1-1	CASSKGALNTEAFF
TRBV11-2	TRBJ1-2	CASSFSQGGTGYTF
TRBV11-3	TRBJ1-1	CASSYDRNTEAFF
TRBV29-1	TRBJ2-1	CSVRTSSYNEQFF
TRBV5-1	TRBJ1-6	CASSLATGNNSPLHF
TRBV6-5	TRBJ2-3	CASIRTSGTDTQYF
TRBV7-6	TRBJ2-7	CASSSPTGTSGSYEQYF
TRBV12-5	TRBJ1-5	CASGSDSQGQPQHF
TRBV18	TRBJ2-5	CASSPLREGLGETQYF
TRBV5-4	TRBJ2-5	CASSYRGGETQYF
TRBV11-2	TRBJ2-5	CASSTGTGYQETQYF
TRBV4-1	TRBJ1-5	CASSQRQGANQPQHF
TRBV3-1/TRBV3-2	TRBJ2-5	CASQARYQETQYF
TRBV5-6	TRBJ2-2	CASSLTSGTGELFF
TRBV9	TRBJ2-1	CASSARNRGNNEQFF
TRBV4-2	TRBJ1-2	CASSQGTGMRDYGYTF
TRBV11-3	TRBJ1-1	CASSLQENTEAFF
TRBV2	TRBJ2-7	CASSERQGNEQYF
TRBV6-5	TRBJ1-2	CASSYPNNGQGSGYTF
TRBV5-6	TRBJ1-1	CASSRYTGTDYYTEAFF
TRBV10-1	TRBJ2-3	CASSGTSGDTQYF
TRBV5-4	TRBJ1-1	CASSLEGGVNTEAFF
TRBV12-5	TRBJ2-5	CASGLGNGSPEETQYF
TRBV9	TRBJ1-2	CASSVVSQQGYYGYTF
TRBV19	TRBJ2-7	CASSIAASGGYEQYF
TRBV19	TRBJ1-6	CASSIPETGNSPLHF